Detailed here is one TCR beta chain. This sample is drawn from a study of blood T cell repertoires in COVID-19. CDR1 and CDR2 from the germline V gene are MNHNY and SVGAGI (reference sequence). The ends were cut back, 0 bases at V and 2 bases at J, with 2 bases in the middle. This CDR3 spans 12 amino acids. Participants' reported clinical history set cohort assignment. TCRdb keeps only in-frame clones here, not all; method: immunoSEQ multiplex PCR. Of hundreds of thousands of clones listed, roughly 89% are singletons. The clonotype was recovered from a man aged 60 to 69 who had recovered from COVID-19. Source material: PBMCs or T cells enriched from blood (not recorded which). The chain uses TRBV6-6 and TRBJ2-7; D is unclear. The CDR3 protein is CASSYSAYEQYF. The CDR3 nucleotides are TGTGCCAGCAGTTACTCCGCCTACGAGCAGTACTTC.